This T cell receptor beta chain was obtained from a study of blood T cell repertoires in COVID-19. Study background: T cells, B-cell-depleted T cells, or PBMCs provided the cDNA or gDNA that served as material.

The germline CDR1 and CDR2 sequences are SGDLS and YYNGEE. The CDR3 loop spans 17 amino acids. Losses at the gene ends were 0 bases for V and 2 bases for J; bases not matched to a gene: 5. Original analysis: Nucleated cell counts were estimated from reference gene primer amplification. The protocol was immunoSEQ multiplex PCR, while the TCRdb copy is restricted to in-frame clones and leaves out a portion. The V and J calls and the clone size are those of that table, but D and trimming were determined from the DNA. The data show some 170,000 clones, roughly 87% seen once. Input material: peripheral blood. V gene TRBV9 combines with J gene TRBJ2-1, with 10 bases fitting TRBD2. This sequence was found in a woman aged 60-75 years who had recovered from COVID-19. The CDR3 nucleotides read TGTGCCAGCAGCGTAGGAAGCGGGGGGGCCCCCTACAATGAGCAGTTCTTC. Translating it yields CASSVGSGGAPYNEQFF.